This T cell receptor beta chain was identified during a study of blood T cell repertoires in COVID-19. Study-wide background: PBMCs, B-cell-depleted T cells, or T cells provided the cDNA or gDNA that made up the material.

The length of the CDR3 is 15 residues. Trimming took off 0 bases at V and 4 bases at J, with 10 bases between the two ends. Looked up from germline, CDR1 is LGHDT and CDR2 is YNNKEL (reference sequence). Libraries were prepared by immunoSEQ multiplex PCR; TCRdb keeps only in-frame clonotypes and omits some of them. The sample records some 130,000 clones, 78% being singletons. The material sequenced was peripheral blood. The clonotype originates from a man in his fifties or sixties who had recovered from COVID-19. The genes are TRBV3-1 (or the pseudogene TRBV3-2) and TRBJ1-3; no clear D gene. The CDR3 DNA follows: TGTGCCAGCAGCCAAGAATTGACAACCGGAAACACCATATATTTT. Amino acids: CASSQELTTGNTIYF.